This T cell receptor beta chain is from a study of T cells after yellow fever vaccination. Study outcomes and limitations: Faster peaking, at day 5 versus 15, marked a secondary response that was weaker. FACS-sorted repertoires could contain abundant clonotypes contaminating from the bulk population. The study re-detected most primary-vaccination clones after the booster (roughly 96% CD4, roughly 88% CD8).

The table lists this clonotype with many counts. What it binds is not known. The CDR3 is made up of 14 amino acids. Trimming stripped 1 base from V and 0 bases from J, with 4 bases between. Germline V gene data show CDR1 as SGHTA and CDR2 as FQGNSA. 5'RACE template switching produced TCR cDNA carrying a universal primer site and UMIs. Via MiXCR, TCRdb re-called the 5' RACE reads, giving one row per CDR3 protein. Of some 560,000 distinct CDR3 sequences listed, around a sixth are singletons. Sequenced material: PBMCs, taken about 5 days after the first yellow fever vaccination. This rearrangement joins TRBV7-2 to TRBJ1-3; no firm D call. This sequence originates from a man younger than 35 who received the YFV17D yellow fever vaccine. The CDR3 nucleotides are TGTGCCAGCAGCTTAGTTGGCTCTGGAAACACCATATATTTT. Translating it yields CASSLVGSGNTIYF.